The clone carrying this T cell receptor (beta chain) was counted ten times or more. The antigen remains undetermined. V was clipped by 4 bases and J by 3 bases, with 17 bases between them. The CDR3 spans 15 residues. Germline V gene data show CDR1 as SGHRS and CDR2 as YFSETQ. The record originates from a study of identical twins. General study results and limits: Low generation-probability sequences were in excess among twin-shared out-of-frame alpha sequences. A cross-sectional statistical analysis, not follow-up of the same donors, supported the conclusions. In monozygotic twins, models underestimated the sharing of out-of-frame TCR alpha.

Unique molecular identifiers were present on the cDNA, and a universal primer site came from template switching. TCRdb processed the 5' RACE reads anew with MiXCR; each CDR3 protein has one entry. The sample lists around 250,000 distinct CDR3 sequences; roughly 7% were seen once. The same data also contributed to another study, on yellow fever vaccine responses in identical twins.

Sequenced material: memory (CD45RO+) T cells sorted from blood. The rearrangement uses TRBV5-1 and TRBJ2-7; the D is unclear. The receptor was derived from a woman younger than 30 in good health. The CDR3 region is CASSPSSSVDYEQYF. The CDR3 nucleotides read TGCGCCAGCAGCCCATCTAGTTCCGTTGACTACGAGCAGTACTTC.